Presented here are 25 T cell receptor beta chains from one specimen sequenced in a study of cytomegalovirus exposure and HLA in healthy donors. Primers included in the PCR were 60 Vbeta and 13 Jbeta primers. TCRdb's copy holds only in-frame clones and misses some; the assay was immunoSEQ multiplex PCR. The profile shows about 130,000 clones, around three quarters of them singletons. What was sequenced was PBMCs. The receptors shown here come from a male donor in good health and CMV-seropositive.

V is TRBV29-1 and J is TRBJ2-6; D is possibly TRBD1 (5 bases). The germline V gene has CDR1 SQVTM and CDR2 ANQGSEA. This CDR3 spans 15 amino acids. V was trimmed by 2 bases and J by 1 base, leaving 9 bases between them. CDR3 nucleotides: TGCAGCGTTGAACAGGGTCTTTCTGGGGCCAACGTCCTGACTTTC. Protein: CSVEQGLSGANVLTF.

The V gene is TRBV7-3, the J gene TRBJ2-1; TRBD2 agrees at 12 bases. Germline lookup yields CDR1 SGHTA and CDR2 FQGTGA. Trimming cost V 5 bases and J 2 bases; bases outside gene matches: 4. The CDR3 totals 16 residues. Written as DNA, the CDR3 is TGTGCCAGCAGCCTACTAGCGGGAGGAACCTACAATGAGCAGTTCTTC. The encoded protein is CASSLLAGGTYNEQFF.

V is TRBV5-8 and J is TRBJ1-6; 9 bases fit TRBD1. CDR3 size: 14 residues. With 5 bases clipped from V and 10 bases from J, the junction kept 7 bases outside the gene matches. Germline values: CDR1 SGHTS, CDR2 YDEGEE. The CDR3 DNA follows: TGTGCCAGCAGTTATGACAGGGGGAGCTCACCCCTCCACTTT. Its protein is CASSYDRGSSPLHF. Based on the CDR3 plus reference TRBV5-8 and TRBJ1-6, the full variable domain is EAGVTQSPTHLIKTRGQQATLRCSPISGHTSVYWYQQALGLGLQFLLWYDEGEERNRGNFPPRFSGRQFPNYSSELNVNALELEDSALYLCASSYDRGSSPLHFGNGTRLTVT.

The rearrangement links TRBV15 to TRBJ2-1, with 12 bases that match TRBD2. The CDR3 is 17 residues long. Trimming at V came to 3 bases and at J to 9 bases, leaving 12 bases not matched to a gene. CDR1 is LNHNV, CDR2 YYDKDF, per germline (reference sequence). CDR3 nucleotides: TGTGCCACCAGCAGGAAACGGACTAGCGGGAAGGGGGGTGAGCAGTTCTTC. This sequence encodes CATSRKRTSGKGGEQFF.

This clone showed up just once. J is TRBJ1-4 and V is TRBV28, with a weak D call TRBD1 (5 bases). V lost 5 bases and J 10 bases, leaving 14 bases between the germline ends. Germline CDR1 MDHEN, CDR2 SYDVKM. This CDR3 has 13 residues. CDR3 amino acids: CASSPPREGKLFF. DNA for the CDR3: TGTGCCAGCAGTCCCCCCAGGGAAGGAAAACTGTTTTTT.

This clone occurred a few times. CDR3 bases: TGTGCCAGCAGTGACGGAGGGGAGAACACTGAAGCTTTCTTT. It yields the protein CASSDGGENTEAFF. The chain is built from TRBV6-4 and TRBJ1-1; TRBD1 is a possible D gene (5 bases). The germline CDR1 and CDR2 sequences are MRHNA and SNTAGT. The V end lost 2 bases, the J end lost 1 base, and 8 bases lay between the germline ends. The CDR3 length is 14 residues.

The chain links TRBV28 to TRBJ2-5; 11 bases line up with TRBD2. From germline, CDR1 is MDHEN and CDR2 SYDVKM. J gave up 3 bases and V 1 base, and 4 bases lay outside the gene matches. The CDR3 has 16 residues. The CDR3 sequence: CASSLFSGLAEETQYF. The CDR3 DNA follows: TGTGCCAGCAGTTTATTTTCGGGACTAGCGGAAGAGACCCAGTACTTC.

V usage is TRBV7-9 and J usage is TRBJ2-5; 9 bases are a match to TRBD2. The J call may not be correct, given that the DNA end is closer to TRBJ2-7. The CDR3 runs to 13 residues. Germline V gives CDR1 SEHNR, CDR2 FQNEAQ (reference sequence). The CDR3 is CASSLAGPYEQYF. In nucleotides, the CDR3 is TGTGCCAGCAGTCTAGCGGGACCCTACGAGCAGTACTTC.

This chain links TRBV6-1 with TRBJ2-3; 8 nucleotides match TRBD2. V gave up 7 bases and J gave up 1 base; unmatched junction bases: 4. CDR1 and CDR2 (germline): MNHNS, SASEGT. This CDR3 contains 14 residues. This CDR3 is CASKYSGGTDTQYF. CDR3 DNA: TGTGCCAGCAAGTATAGCGGGGGCACAGATACGCAGTATTTT.

The chain joins TRBV5-1 to TRBJ2-5; no firm D call. Germline lookup yields CDR1 SGHRS and CDR2 YFSETQ. The CDR3 is 15 residues long. The V end lost 1 base, the J end lost 2 bases, and 12 bases lay between the germline ends. The CDR3 region is CASSLLQPTQETQYF. As DNA, the CDR3 is TGCGCCAGCAGCTTGTTACAGCCAACACAAGAGACCCAGTACTTC. Variable domain in full (rest from reference TRBV5-1 and TRBJ2-5): KAGVTQTPRYLIKTRGQQVTLSCSPISGHRSVSWYQQTPGQGLQFLFEYFSETQRNKGNFPGRFSGRQFSNSRSEMNVSTLELGDSALYLCASSLLQPTQETQYFGPGTRLLVL.

This chain uses TRBV15 with TRBJ2-7; 7 nucleotides match TRBD2. Germline V CDR1 and CDR2: LNHNV, YYDKDF (reference sequence). The V gene end was trimmed by 0 bases and the J gene end by 6 bases; junction bases not matched to a gene: 5. This CDR3 is 14 amino acids long. As DNA, the CDR3 is TGTGCCACCAGCAGAGATAGGGGCGGGGGCGAGCAGTACTTC. It yields the protein CATSRDRGGGEQYF.

This chain uses TRBV7-3 with TRBJ2-2; 10 positions match TRBD2. CDR1 is SGHTA and CDR2 is FQGTGA in the germline V gene. Losses at the gene ends were 1 base for V and 5 bases for J; bases not matched to a gene: 10. CDR3 length equals 18 residues. The CDR3 DNA reads as TGTGCCAGCAGCTTAAGTTCTAGCGGGAGCTTGAGGACCGGGGAGCTGTTTTTT. It specifies CASSLSSSGSLRTGELFF.

The chain is built from TRBV29-1 and TRBJ2-1; D not certain. Trimming cost V 2 bases and J 5 bases, with 10 bases left between them. Germline assignment: CDR1 SQVTM and CDR2 ANQGSEA. The CDR3 covers 13 residues. CDR3 nucleotide sequence: TGCAGCGTTGAACTCCTGTACAACAATGAGCAGTTCTTC. Protein: CSVELLYNNEQFF.

The V gene is TRBV5-6, the J gene TRBJ2-7, with TRBD1 matching over 9 bases. With V trimmed by 4 bases and J by 3 bases, 2 bases remained unmatched. CDR3 length: 13 residues. The V gene's germline CDR1 is SGHDT and CDR2 YYEEEE. CDR3 amino acids: CASSTDRGYEQYF. Written as DNA, the CDR3 is TGTGCCAGCAGCACGGACAGGGGCTACGAGCAGTACTTC.

The chain links TRBV11-2 to TRBJ2-3; 11 bases are shared with TRBD2. This CDR3 has 16 residues. The V segment lost 5 bases and the J segment 1 base; nucleotides outside the gene matches: 5. CDR1 is SGHAT and CDR2 is FQNNGV in the germline V gene. The CDR3 region has the DNA TGTGCCAGCAGCGAGCAACTAGCGGGAGGCACAGATACGCAGTATTTT. Translated: CASSEQLAGGTDTQYF.

This chain uses TRBV15 with TRBJ2-7; D remains unclear. The CDR3 loop spans 14 amino acids. CDR1 is LNHNV, CDR2 YYDKDF, per germline (reference sequence). V lost 0 bases and J 3 bases, leaving 9 bases between the germline ends. This CDR3 reads CATSRDGFDYEQYF. CDR3 DNA: TGTGCCACCAGCAGAGACGGTTTTGACTACGAGCAGTACTTC. Full variable domain (missing parts from reference TRBV15 and TRBJ2-7): DAMVIQNPRYQVTQFGKPVTLSCSQTLNHNVMYWYQQKSSQAPKLLFHYYDKDFNNEADTPDNFQSRRPNTSFCFLDIRSPGLGDTAMYLCATSRDGFDYEQYFGPGTRLTVT.

V is TRBV28 and J is TRBJ1-2; TRBD1 is a possible D gene (5 bases). The CDR3 is made up of 11 amino acids. Germline CDR1 and CDR2: MDHEN and SYDVKM. Here the CDR3 DNA reads TGTGGAGCCAGGGCTAACTATGGCTACACCTTC. It yields the protein CGARANYGYTF.

The J gene is TRBJ1-1, the V gene TRBV30, with unresolved D. V was pared by 4 bases and J by 2 bases, with 8 bases between. The CDR3 contains 12 residues. Germline CDR1 and CDR2: GTSNPN and SVGIG (reference sequence). The chain's CDR3 is CAWTQSNTEAFF. CDR3 DNA: TGTGCCTGGACCCAGTCCAACACTGAAGCTTTCTTT.

The J gene is TRBJ2-7, the V gene TRBV5-6; the match to TRBD1 covers 10 bases. Germline V gene sequence: CDR1 SGHDT, CDR2 YYEEEE. CDR3 length: 14 amino acids. V lost 4 bases, J lost 5 bases, and 6 bases stayed unmatched. CDR3: CASSGWDRGHEQYF. In nucleotides, the CDR3 is TGTGCCAGCAGCGGTTGGGACAGGGGCCACGAGCAGTACTTC.

V and J are TRBV6-1 and TRBJ2-1; TRBD2 agrees at 8 bases. CDR3 length: 16 amino acids. V trimming: 3 bases; J trimming: 3 bases; junction bases outside the gene matches: 7. The germline V gene has CDR1 MNHNS and CDR2 SASEGT. CDR3 in amino acids: CASSDPSRGDYNEQFF. CDR3 nucleotide sequence: TGTGCCAGCAGTGACCCGTCGCGGGGGGACTACAATGAGCAGTTCTTC.

V and J are TRBV7-9 and TRBJ2-6, with D hard to call. Germline CDR1 and CDR2: SEHNR and FQNEAQ (reference sequence). This CDR3 is 14 amino acids long. Trimming removed 8 bases at V and 1 base at J, with 9 bases between. The CDR3 reads CASPPGSGANVLTF. CDR3 bases: TGTGCCAGCCCGCCAGGTTCTGGGGCCAACGTCCTGACTTTC.

This chain joins TRBV5-1 and TRBJ1-1; 7 bases match TRBD1. Trimming cost V 2 bases and J 2 bases; bases outside gene matches: 12. The CDR3 contains 17 residues. Germline V gene lookup returns CDR1 SGHRS and CDR2 YFSETQ. CDR3 loop: CASSLKMTAGGNTEAFF. In DNA form, the CDR3 reads TGCGCCAGCAGCTTAAAGATGACGGCAGGGGGAAACACTGAAGCTTTCTTT.

This clone was picked up a small number of times. The chain carries TRBV6-1 and TRBJ2-7; 7 bases are shared with TRBD1. Unmatched junction bases numbered 6, after V lost 7 bases and J lost 12 bases. Per germline, CDR1 MNHNS and CDR2 SASEGT. This CDR3 has 10 residues. Here the CDR3 DNA reads TGTGCCAGCACCCTCGGGACAGTGTACTTC. Its protein is CASTLGTVYF.

The genes are TRBV28 and TRBJ1-2; D is possibly TRBD1 (5 bases). The CDR3 has 13 amino acids. Germline CDR1 and CDR2: MDHEN and SYDVKM. Trimming left V 7 bases short and J 8 bases short, with 17 bases between. The CDR3 here is CASMEGPKRGYTF. In DNA form, the CDR3 reads TGTGCCAGCATGGAGGGGCCCAAACGGGGCTACACCTTC.

V usage is TRBV5-1 and J usage is TRBJ1-1; D is undetermined. The V gene lost 5 bases and the J gene lost 4 bases, with 9 bases spanning the gap. Germline CDR1 SGHRS, CDR2 YFSETQ. CDR3 length equals 12 residues. The CDR3 protein is CASRGGSTEAFF. CDR3 sequence (DNA): TGCGCCAGCAGAGGAGGGAGCACTGAAGCTTTCTTT. Based on the CDR3 plus reference TRBV5-1 and TRBJ1-1, the full variable domain is KAGVTQTPRYLIKTRGQQVTLSCSPISGHRSVSWYQQTPGQGLQFLFEYFSETQRNKGNFPGRFSGRQFSNSRSEMNVSTLELGDSALYLCASRGGSTEAFFGQGTRLTVV.